This record looks at one TCR beta chain sequence and its context. Its antigen is currently unknown. The sample belongs to a study of T cells after yellow fever vaccination. General study points: Repertoires obtained by FACS sorting could include abundant clonotypes that entered as contaminants from the bulk population. The secondary response was weaker but peaked faster, day 5 versus 15. Most primary-vaccination clones recurred post-booster (approximately 95% CD4, roughly 90% CD8). Overall, a small share of clonotypes was seen in both CD4 and CD8 compartments.

Germline assignment: CDR1 DFQATT and CDR2 SNEGSKA (reference sequence). This CDR3 comprises 15 residues. V was pared by 1 base and J by 0 bases, with 12 bases between. TCRdb processed the 5' RACE reads anew with MiXCR; each CDR3 protein has one entry. The repertoire consists of about 330,000 distinct CDR3 sequences, with approximately 7% occurring once and the leading ten covering about a sixth. The receptor was derived from a man aged 18 to 35 who received the YFV17D yellow fever vaccine. This chain links TRBV20-1 with TRBJ1-2; D gene uncertain. The sample was PBMCs, taken roughly 46 days after the first yellow fever vaccination. Written as DNA, the CDR3 is TGCAGTGCTAGAGGGGTGGGCAGGACTAACTATGGCTACACCTTC. This gives the protein CSARGVGRTNYGYTF.